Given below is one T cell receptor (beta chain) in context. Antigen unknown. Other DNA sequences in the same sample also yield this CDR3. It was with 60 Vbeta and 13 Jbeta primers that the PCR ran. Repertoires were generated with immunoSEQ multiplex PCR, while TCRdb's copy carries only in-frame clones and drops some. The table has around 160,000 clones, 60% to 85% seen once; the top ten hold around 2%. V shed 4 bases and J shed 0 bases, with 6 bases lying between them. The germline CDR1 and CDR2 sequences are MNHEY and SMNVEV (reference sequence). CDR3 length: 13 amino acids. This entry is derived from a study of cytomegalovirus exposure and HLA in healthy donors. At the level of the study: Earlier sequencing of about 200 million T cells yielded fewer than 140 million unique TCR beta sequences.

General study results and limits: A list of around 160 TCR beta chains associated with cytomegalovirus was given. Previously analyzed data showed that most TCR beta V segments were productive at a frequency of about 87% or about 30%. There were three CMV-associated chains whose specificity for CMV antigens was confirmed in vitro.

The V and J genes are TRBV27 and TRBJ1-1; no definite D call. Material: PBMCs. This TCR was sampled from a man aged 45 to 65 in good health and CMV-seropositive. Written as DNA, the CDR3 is TGTGCCAGCAGTTCGGGTTTGAACACTGAAGCTTTCTTT. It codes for CASSSGLNTEAFF.